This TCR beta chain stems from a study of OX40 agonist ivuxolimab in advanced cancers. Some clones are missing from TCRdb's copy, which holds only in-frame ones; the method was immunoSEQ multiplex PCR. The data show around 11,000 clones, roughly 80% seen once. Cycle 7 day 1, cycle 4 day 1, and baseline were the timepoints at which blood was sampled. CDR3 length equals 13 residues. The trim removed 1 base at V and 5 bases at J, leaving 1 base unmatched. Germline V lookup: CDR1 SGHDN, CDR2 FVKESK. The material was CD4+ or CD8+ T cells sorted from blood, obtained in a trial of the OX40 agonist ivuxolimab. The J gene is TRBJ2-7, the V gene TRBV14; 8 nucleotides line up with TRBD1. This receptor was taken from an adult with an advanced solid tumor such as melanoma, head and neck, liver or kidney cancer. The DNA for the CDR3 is TGTGCCAGCAGCCAAGGACAGGGGAACGAGCAGTACTTC. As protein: CASSQGQGNEQYF.